Below, one T cell receptor (beta chain) is given with its context. Its antigen is not identified. This record belongs to a study of cytomegalovirus exposure and HLA in healthy donors. From germline, CDR1 is SGHVS and CDR2 FQNEAQ. J was trimmed by 4 bases and V by 5 bases; bases with no gene match: 8. The CDR3 is 15 residues long. Donors showed nominal health when sampled, although they likely had unrecorded immune exposures. Researchers ran the PCR with 60 Vbeta and 13 Jbeta primers. Profiling relied on immunoSEQ multiplex PCR, and the TCRdb table lists in-frame clones only, not all of them. The profile shows roughly 150,000 clones, roughly 80% of them singletons. Study-wide findings and caveats: A cluster of highly shared sequence variants was likely a sequencing artifact.

The chain has TRBV7-8 and TRBJ2-1; 7 nucleotides match TRBD2. This TCR was recovered from a man aged 45-65 years in good health and CMV-seropositive. The sequencing input was PBMCs. CDR3 coding DNA: TGTGCCAGCAGCCGACTAGCTTTGGGGTACAATGAGCAGTTCTTC. It translates to CASSRLALGYNEQFF.